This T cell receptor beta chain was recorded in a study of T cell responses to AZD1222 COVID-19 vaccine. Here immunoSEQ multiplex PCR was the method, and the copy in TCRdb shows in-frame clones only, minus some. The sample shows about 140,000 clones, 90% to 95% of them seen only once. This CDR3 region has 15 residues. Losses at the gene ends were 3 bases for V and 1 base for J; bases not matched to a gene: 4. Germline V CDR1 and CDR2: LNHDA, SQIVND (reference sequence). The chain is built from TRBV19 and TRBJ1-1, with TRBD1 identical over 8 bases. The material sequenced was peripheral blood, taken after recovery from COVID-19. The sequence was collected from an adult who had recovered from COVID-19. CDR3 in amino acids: CASSIGQGRNTEAFF. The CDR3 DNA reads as TGTGCCAGTAGTATTGGACAGGGTAGGAACACTGAAGCTTTCTTT.